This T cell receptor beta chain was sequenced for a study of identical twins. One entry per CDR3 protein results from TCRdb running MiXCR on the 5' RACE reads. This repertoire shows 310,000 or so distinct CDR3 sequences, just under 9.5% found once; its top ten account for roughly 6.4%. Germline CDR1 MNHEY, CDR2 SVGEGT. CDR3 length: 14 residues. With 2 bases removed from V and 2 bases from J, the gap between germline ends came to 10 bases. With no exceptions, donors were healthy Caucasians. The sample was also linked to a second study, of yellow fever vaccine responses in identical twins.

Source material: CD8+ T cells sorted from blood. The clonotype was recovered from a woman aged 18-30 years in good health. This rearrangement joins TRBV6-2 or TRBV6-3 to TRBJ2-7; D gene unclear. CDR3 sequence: CASSYLALTYEQYF. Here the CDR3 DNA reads TGTGCCAGCAGTTACCTCGCACTTACCTACGAGCAGTACTTC.